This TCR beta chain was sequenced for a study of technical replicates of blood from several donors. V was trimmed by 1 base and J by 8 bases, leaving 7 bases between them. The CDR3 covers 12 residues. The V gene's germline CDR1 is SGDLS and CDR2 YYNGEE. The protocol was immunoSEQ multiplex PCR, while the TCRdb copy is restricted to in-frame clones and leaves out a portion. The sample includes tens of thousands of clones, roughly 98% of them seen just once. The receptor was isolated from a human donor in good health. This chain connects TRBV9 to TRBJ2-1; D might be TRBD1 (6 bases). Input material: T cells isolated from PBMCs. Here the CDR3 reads CASSVQGYEQFF. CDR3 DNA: TGTGCCAGCAGCGTACAGGGGTATGAGCAGTTCTTC.